The T cell receptor (beta chain) under discussion was sequenced for a study of early T cells in non-severe SARS-CoV-2 infection. About the study: Bulk RNA from unsorted whole blood was sequenced; chains were unpaired.

The V gene lost 5 bases and the J gene lost 4 bases, with 14 bases spanning the gap. The CDR3 totals 14 residues. The library protocol tagged individual cDNA molecules with unique molecular identifiers. TCRdb re-derived calls from the 5' RACE reads in MiXCR, one entry per CDR3 protein. The table records tens of thousands of distinct CDR3 sequences, approximately 9% of them present only once. This TCR came from an adult who was a healthcare worker with PCR-confirmed SARS-CoV-2 infection or an uninfected control (not recorded which). The chain is built from TRBV12-3 or TRBV12-4 and TRBJ1-2; a weak D match, TRBD1 (5 bases). This specimen was whole blood, taken at baseline. CDR3 amino acids: CASSHSEGLYGYTF. CDR3 in DNA: TGTGCCAGCAGTCACTCTGAGGGGCTCTATGGCTACACCTTC.